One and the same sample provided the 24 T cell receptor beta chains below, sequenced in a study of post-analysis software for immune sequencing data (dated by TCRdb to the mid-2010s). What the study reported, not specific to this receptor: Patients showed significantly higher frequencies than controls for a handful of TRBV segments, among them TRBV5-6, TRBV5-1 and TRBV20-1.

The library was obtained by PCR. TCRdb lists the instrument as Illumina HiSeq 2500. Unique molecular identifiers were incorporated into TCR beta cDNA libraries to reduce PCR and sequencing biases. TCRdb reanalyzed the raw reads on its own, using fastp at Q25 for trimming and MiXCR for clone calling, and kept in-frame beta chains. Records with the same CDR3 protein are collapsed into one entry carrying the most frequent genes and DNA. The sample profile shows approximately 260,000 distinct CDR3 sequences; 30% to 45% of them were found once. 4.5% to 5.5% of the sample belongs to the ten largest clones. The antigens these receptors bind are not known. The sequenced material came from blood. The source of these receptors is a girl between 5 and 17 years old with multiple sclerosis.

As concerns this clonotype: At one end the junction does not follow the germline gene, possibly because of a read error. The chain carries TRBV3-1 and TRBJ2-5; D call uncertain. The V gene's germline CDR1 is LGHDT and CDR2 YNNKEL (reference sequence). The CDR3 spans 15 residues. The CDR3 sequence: CASSQHHKRQETQYF. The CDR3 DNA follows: TGTGCCAGTAGCCAACACCACAAGCGCCAAGAGACCCAGTACTTC.

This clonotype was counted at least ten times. In DNA form, the CDR3 reads TGCGCCAGCAGCTTCTCAGGGCTCGATGAGCAGTTCTTC. This sequence encodes CASSFSGLDEQFF. V is TRBV5-1 and J is TRBJ2-1; D possibly corresponds to TRBD1 (5 bases). The length of the CDR3 is 13 residues. V was shortened by 2 bases and J by 8 bases, with 11 bases between the two germline ends. The germline V gene has CDR1 SGHRS and CDR2 YFSETQ.

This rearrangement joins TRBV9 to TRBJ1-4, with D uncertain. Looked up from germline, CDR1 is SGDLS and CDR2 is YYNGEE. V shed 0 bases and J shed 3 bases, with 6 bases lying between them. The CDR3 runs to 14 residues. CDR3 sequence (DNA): TGTGCCAGCAGCGTAGATGTATCTAATGAAAAACTGTTTTTT. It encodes CASSVDVSNEKLFF.

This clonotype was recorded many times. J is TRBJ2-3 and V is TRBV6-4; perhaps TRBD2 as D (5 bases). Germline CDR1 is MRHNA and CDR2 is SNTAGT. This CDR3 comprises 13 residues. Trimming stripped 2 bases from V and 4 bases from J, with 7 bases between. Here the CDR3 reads CASSDKEADTQYF. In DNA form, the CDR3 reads TGTGCCAGCAGTGACAAGGAGGCAGATACGCAGTATTTT.

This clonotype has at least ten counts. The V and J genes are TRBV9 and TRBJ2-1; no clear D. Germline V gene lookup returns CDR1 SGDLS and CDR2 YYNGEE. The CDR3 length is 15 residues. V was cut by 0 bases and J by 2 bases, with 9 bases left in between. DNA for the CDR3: TGTGCCAGCAGCGTAGGTGGAGACGCCTACAATGAGCAGTTCTTC. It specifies CASSVGGDAYNEQFF.

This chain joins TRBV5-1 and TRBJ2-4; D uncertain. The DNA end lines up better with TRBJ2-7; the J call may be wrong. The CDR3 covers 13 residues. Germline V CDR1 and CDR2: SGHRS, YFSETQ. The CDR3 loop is CASSLEGLYEQYF. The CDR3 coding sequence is TGCGCCAGCAGCTTGGAGGGCTTATACGAGCAGTACTTC.

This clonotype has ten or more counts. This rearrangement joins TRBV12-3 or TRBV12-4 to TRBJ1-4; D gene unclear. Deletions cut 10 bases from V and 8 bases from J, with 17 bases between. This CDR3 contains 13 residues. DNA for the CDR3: TGTGCCACAAGCGGGCGGCTAAGGGAAAAACTGTTTTTT. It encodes CATSGRLREKLFF.

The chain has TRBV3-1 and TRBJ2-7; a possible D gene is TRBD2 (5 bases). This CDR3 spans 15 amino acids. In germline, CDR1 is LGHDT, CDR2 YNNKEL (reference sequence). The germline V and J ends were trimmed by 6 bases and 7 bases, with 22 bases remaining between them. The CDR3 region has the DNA TGTGCCAGCAGTGCAGAGGGAGTGGGAAGGAGTGAGCAGTACTTC. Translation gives CASSAEGVGRSEQYF.

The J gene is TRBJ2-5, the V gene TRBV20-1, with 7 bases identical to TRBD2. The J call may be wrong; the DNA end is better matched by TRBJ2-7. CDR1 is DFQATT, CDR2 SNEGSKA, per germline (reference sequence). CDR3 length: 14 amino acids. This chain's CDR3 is CSARDPRGGYEQYF. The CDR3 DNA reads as TGCAGTGCTAGAGATCCTAGGGGAGGGTACGAGCAGTACTTC.

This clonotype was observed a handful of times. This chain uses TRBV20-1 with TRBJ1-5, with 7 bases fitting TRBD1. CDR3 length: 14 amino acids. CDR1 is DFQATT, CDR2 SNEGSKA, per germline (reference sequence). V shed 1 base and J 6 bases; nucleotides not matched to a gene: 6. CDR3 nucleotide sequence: TGCAGTGCTAGAGCCCAGGGGGGAGGTCAGCCCCAGCATTTT. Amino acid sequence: CSARAQGGGQPQHF.

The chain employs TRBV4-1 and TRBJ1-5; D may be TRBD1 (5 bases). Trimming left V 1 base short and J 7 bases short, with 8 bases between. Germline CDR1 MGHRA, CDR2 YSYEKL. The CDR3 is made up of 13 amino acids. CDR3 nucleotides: TGCGCCAGCAGCCAAGGGAGGGACCAGCCCCAGCATTTT. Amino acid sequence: CASSQGRDQPQHF.

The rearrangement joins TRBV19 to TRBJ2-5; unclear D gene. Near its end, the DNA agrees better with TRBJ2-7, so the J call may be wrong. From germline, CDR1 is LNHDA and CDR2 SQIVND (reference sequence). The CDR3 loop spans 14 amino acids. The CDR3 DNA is TGTGCCAGTAGTATCTCCTTAGCACCGTACGAGCAGTACTTC. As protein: CASSISLAPYEQYF.

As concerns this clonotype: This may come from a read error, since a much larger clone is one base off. DNA of the CDR3: TGCAGCGTTGAAGGACGTCATCTAGCCAAAAGCATTCAGTACTTC. It encodes CSVEGRHLAKSIQYF. This sequence joins TRBV29-1 and TRBJ2-4; tentatively, D is TRBD2 (5 bases). The V gene's germline CDR1 is SQVTM and CDR2 ANQGSEA. The CDR3 is 15 residues long. Looking up the rest from reference TRBV29-1 and TRBJ2-4 gives the full variable domain: SAVISQKPSRDICQRGTSLTIQCQVDSQVTMMFWYRQQPGQSLTLIATANQGSEATYESGFVIDKFPISRPNLTFSTLTVSNMSPEDSSIYLCSVEGRHLAKSIQYFGAGTRLSVL.

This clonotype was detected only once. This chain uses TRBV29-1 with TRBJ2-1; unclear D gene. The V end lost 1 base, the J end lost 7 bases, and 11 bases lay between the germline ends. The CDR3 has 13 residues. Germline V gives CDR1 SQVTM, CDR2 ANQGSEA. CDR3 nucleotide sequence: TGCAGCGTTGAAGGGTACCGTTCGAATGAGCAGTTCTTC. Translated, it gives CSVEGYRSNEQFF.

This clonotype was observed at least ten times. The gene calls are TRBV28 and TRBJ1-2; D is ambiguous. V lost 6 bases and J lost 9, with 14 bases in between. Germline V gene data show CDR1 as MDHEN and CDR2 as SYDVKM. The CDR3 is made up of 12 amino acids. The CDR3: CASRLTGGSYTF. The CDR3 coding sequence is TGTGCCAGCAGGTTGACGGGAGGTAGCTACACCTTC.

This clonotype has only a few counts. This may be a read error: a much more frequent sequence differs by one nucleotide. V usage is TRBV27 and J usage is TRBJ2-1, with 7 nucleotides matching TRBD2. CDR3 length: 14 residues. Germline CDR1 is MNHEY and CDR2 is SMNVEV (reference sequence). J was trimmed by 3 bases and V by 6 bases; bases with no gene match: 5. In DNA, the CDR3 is TGTGCCAGCAGGAGGAGCGGGGACTACAATGAGCAGTTCTTC. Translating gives CASRRSGDYNEQFF.

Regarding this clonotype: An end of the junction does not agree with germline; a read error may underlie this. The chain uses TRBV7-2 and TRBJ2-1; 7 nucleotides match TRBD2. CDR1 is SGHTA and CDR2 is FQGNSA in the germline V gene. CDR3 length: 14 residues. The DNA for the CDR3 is TGTGCCAACAGCACCGGGGGGACCTACAATGAGCAGTTCTTC. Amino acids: CANSTGGTYNEQFF.

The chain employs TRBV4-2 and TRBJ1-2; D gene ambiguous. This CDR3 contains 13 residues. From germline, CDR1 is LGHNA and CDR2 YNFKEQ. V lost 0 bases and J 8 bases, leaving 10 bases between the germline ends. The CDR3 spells CASSQDGQPGYTF. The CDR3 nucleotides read TGTGCCAGCAGCCAAGATGGGCAGCCCGGCTACACCTTC.

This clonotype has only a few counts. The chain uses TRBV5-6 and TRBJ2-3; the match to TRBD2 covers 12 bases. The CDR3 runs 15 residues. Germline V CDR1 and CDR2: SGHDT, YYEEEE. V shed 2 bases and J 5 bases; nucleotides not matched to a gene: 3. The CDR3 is CASSFGLAGKDTQYF. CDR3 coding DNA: TGTGCCAGCAGCTTCGGACTAGCGGGAAAAGATACGCAGTATTTT.

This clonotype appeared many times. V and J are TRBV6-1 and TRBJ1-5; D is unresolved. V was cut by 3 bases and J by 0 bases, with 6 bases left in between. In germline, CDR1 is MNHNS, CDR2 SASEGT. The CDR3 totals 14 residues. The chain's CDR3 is CASSDVYSNQPQHF. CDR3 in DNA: TGTGCCAGCAGTGACGTCTATAGCAATCAGCCCCAGCATTTT.

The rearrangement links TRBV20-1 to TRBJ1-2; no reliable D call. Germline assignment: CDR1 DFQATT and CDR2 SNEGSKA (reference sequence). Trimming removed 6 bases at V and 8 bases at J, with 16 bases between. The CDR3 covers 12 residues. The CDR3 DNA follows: TGCAGTGCCATACACCCCGGCGGCGGCTACACCTTC. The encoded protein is CSAIHPGGGYTF.

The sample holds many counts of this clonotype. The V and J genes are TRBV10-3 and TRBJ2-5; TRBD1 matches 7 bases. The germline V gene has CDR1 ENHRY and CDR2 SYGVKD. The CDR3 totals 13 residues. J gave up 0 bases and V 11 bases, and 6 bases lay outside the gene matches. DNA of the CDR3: TGTGCCGTCCTCGGGACAGACCAAGAGACCCAGTACTTC. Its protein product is CAVLGTDQETQYF.

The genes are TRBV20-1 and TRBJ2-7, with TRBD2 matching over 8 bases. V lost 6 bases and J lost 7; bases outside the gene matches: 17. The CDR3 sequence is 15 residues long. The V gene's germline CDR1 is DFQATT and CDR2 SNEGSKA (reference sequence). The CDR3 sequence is CSAIKAGVGLNEQYF. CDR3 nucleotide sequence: TGCAGTGCCATTAAAGCGGGGGTAGGTCTGAATGAGCAGTACTTC.

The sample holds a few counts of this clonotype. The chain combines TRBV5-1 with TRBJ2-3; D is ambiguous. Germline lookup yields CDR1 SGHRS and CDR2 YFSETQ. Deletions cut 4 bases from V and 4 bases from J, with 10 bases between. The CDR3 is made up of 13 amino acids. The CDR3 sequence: CASSTDRADTQYF. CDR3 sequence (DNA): TGCGCCAGCAGCACGGACCGGGCAGATACGCAGTATTTT.